The 27 T cell receptor beta chains presented below share a single source sample, sequenced in a study of T cells in women clearing cervical HPV infection. Only in-frame clones appear in the TCRdb table, and some are missing; sequencing was by immunoSEQ multiplex PCR. Its listing shows 44,000 or so clones. Material: blood buffy coat. These TCRs come from a woman aged 18 to 75 with a cervical HPV16 infection that either progressed to CIN3+ or cleared (not recorded which).

Comment on this clone: The read terminates 3 residues before the CDR3 end, so the remaining end is supplied by the germline J gene. The chain joins TRBV10-2 to TRBJ1-2; D not certain. The germline V gene encodes CDR1 WSHSY and CDR2 SAAADI. The germline V and J ends were trimmed by 3 bases and 7 bases, with 21 bases remaining between them. The CDR3 totals 16 residues. The CDR3 loop is CASSDPYRSNTSGYTF. The covered CDR3 bases are TGCGCCAGCAGTGATCCTTATCGCTCTAATACGAGTGGC.

With respect to this clone: The CDR3 end is not reached by the read, which stops 3 residues before it; the germline J gene fills it in. The chain employs TRBV20-1 and TRBJ2-1; D not certain. From germline, CDR1 is DFQATT and CDR2 SNEGSKA (reference sequence). This CDR3 is 18 amino acids long. V was trimmed by 2 bases and J by 1 base, leaving 21 bases between them. CDR3 sequence reads: CSARPLMGTKTSYNEQFF. The DNA read from the CDR3 is TGCAGTGCTAGACCCTTGATGGGTACTAAGACTTCCTACAATGAG.

Regarding this clone: The read halts 3 residues ahead of the CDR3 end, with the missing end drawn from the germline J gene. The rearrangement links TRBV5-1 to TRBJ2-2; 8 positions agree with TRBD1. The CDR3 covers 13 residues. CDR1 is SGHRS and CDR2 is YFSETQ in the germline V gene. V shed 4 bases, J shed 6 bases, and the junction held 2 bases outside the gene matches. CDR3 loop: CASSPDRAGELFF. The sequenced part of the CDR3 DNA is TGCGCCAGCAGCCCGGACAGGGCCGGGGAG.

Of note for this clone: The sequenced fragment ends 3 residues before the CDR3 boundary, so the rest is inferred from the germline J gene. The chain uses TRBV19 and TRBJ2-3; TRBD1 matches 7 bases. The CDR3 spans 16 residues. In germline, CDR1 is LNHDA, CDR2 SQIVND (reference sequence). CDR3: CASSIWAGGNQETQYF. The CDR3 bases that were read are TGTGCCAGTAGTATTTGGGCAGGGGGAAACCAAGAGACG.

The CDR3 loop is CASSSPQRGDHEQYF. The covered CDR3 bases are TGTGCCAGCAGCTCTCCCCAACGGGGGGATCACGAG. The chain employs TRBV11-2 and TRBJ2-7, with 7 bases fitting TRBD2. The CDR3 end falls 3 residues outside the read, so it is completed with the germline J gene. Germline V gene lookup returns CDR1 SGHAT and CDR2 FQNNGV. This CDR3 has 15 amino acids. V shed 4 bases and J 5 bases; nucleotides not matched to a gene: 11.

With regard to this clone: Read data end 3 residues before the CDR3 end; the end is taken from the germline J gene. The V gene is TRBV19, the J gene TRBJ2-3; D might be TRBD2 (6 bases). This CDR3 has 16 residues. Germline lookup yields CDR1 LNHDA and CDR2 SQIVND (reference sequence). The CDR3 DNA, read in part, is TGTGCCAGTACCAGTAGATTAATGCGGGGATATCAGCCG. Protein product: CASTSRLMRGYQP. The complete CDR3 protein is CASTSRLMRGYQPQYF.

A note on this clone: The read halts 3 residues ahead of the CDR3 end, with the missing end drawn from the germline J gene. V gene TRBV2 combines with J gene TRBJ2-3, with TRBD1 matching over 7 bases. This CDR3 has 14 amino acids. After removal of 6 bases from V and 4 bases from J, the junction contained 7 bases not matched to a gene. Germline V gene lookup returns CDR1 SNHLY and CDR2 FYNNEI. The part of the CDR3 DNA that was read is TGTGCCAGCAGCCCGGGACAGATATCAGATACG. Protein sequence: CASSPGQISDT. The CDR3 as a whole reads CASSPGQISDTQYF.

The CDR3 sequence is CASSYRSGSREDTYTF. The part of the CDR3 DNA that was read is TGTGCCAGCAGTTACCGGTCAGGGTCACGCGAAGATACC. The chain couples TRBV6-2 or TRBV6-3 to TRBJ1-2, with D possibly TRBD1 on 5 matching bases. Read sequence stops 3 residues before the CDR3 end, and the germline J gene provides the missing end. The germline V gene encodes CDR1 MNHEY and CDR2 SVGEGT. The CDR3 consists of 16 residues.

With regard to this clone: The read ends 3 residues early relative to the CDR3; the germline J gene fills the gap. The chain is built from TRBV5-1 and TRBJ2-1, with 8 bases matching TRBD1. After removal of 4 bases from V and 1 base from J, the junction contained 22 bases not matched to a gene. The CDR3 is 21 residues long. Germline assignment: CDR1 SGHRS and CDR2 YFSETQ. CDR3 loop: CASSAIIDRDRWTASYNEQFF. CDR3 DNA, as far as it was read: TGCGCCAGCAGCGCGATTATAGACCGGGACAGGTGGACCGCGTCCTACAATGAG.

Details on this clone: The read gets to within 3 residues of the CDR3 end, and the germline J gene fills in the rest. This chain links TRBV19 with TRBJ2-7, with 9 bases matching TRBD1. This CDR3 is 15 amino acids long. CDR1 is LNHDA and CDR2 is SQIVND in the germline V gene (reference sequence). The trim removed 5 bases at V and 1 base at J, leaving 6 bases unmatched. The CDR3 loop reads CASSRTGTGSYEQYF. CDR3 DNA (partial): TGTGCCAGTAGTCGAACCGGGACAGGGTCCTACGAG. Filled out from reference TRBV19 and TRBJ2-7, the complete variable domain reads DGGITQSPKYLFRKEGQNVTLSCEQNLNHDAMYWYRQDPGQGLRLIYYSQIVNDFQKGDIAEGYSVSREKKESFPLTVTSAQKNPTAFYLCASSRTGTGSYEQYFGPGTRLTVT.

On this clone itself: The read terminates 3 residues before the CDR3 end, so the remaining end is supplied by the germline J gene. The chain combines TRBV5-1 with TRBJ1-2; D is uncertain. Trimming shortened V by 8 bases and J by 7 bases, and 15 bases separated the two germline ends. The CDR3 length is 12 residues. The germline V gene encodes CDR1 SGHRS and CDR2 YFSETQ. CDR3 protein: CASDKFGFGYTF. The CDR3 bases that were read are TGCGCCAGTGATAAATTCGGGTTTGGC. The full variable domain, rest sourced from reference TRBV5-1 and TRBJ1-2, is KAGVTQTPRYLIKTRGQQVTLSCSPISGHRSVSWYQQTPGQGLQFLFEYFSETQRNKGNFPGRFSGRQFSNSRSEMNVSTLELGDSALYLCASDKFGFGYTFGSGTRLTVV.

As regards this clone: Read sequence stops 3 residues before the CDR3 end, and the germline J gene provides the missing end. This rearrangement joins TRBV6-1 to TRBJ2-2, with D perhaps TRBD2 (6 bases). Trimming left V 1 base short and J 4 bases short, with 10 bases between. Germline CDR1 reads MNHNS; CDR2 reads SASEGT. This CDR3 is built from 15 residues. The CDR3 reads CASSEGGAITGELFF. Partial CDR3 DNA: TGTGCCAGCAGTGAAGGCGGGGCCATCACCGGGGAG.

Regarding this clone: Sequencing ends 3 residues short of the CDR3 end; the germline J gene provides the rest. The V call is TRBV2, the J call TRBJ1-5; D gene unclear. This CDR3 has 17 amino acids. CDR1 is SNHLY, CDR2 FYNNEI, per germline. V was pared by 7 bases and J by 6 bases, with 25 bases between. The sequenced CDR3 bases are TGTGCCAGCACGGGTTTAGACCCAACACGGTACTCTCAGCCC. Translation gives CASTGLDPTRYSQP. The whole CDR3 is CASTGLDPTRYSQPQHF.

About this clone itself: The sequence runs out 3 residues before the end of the CDR3; the remainder is reconstructed from the germline J gene. The chain employs TRBV19 and TRBJ1-2, with D perhaps TRBD1 (6 bases). This CDR3 is 14 amino acids long. Germline V gene data show CDR1 as LNHDA and CDR2 as SQIVND (reference sequence). The CDR3 is CASSRSTEGEGYTF. The CDR3 bases that were read are TGTGCCAGTAGCCGAAGTACAGAGGGGGAAGGC.

On this clone itself: Read data end 3 residues before the CDR3 end; the end is taken from the germline J gene. The chain carries TRBV19 and TRBJ1-2; 9 bases are shared with TRBD1. This CDR3 spans 14 amino acids. The germline CDR1 and CDR2 sequences are LNHDA and SQIVND (reference sequence). The sequenced part of the CDR3 DNA is TGTGCCAGTAGTCCACAGGGGGCAGTTGTTGAC. It yields the protein CASSPQGAVVD. The CDR3 in its entirety is CASSPQGAVVDYTF.

About this clone itself: The CDR3 end lies 3 residues beyond the end of the read and is filled in from the germline J gene. The chain uses TRBV19 and TRBJ2-2; TRBD1 matches 8 bases. V trimming: 6 bases; J trimming: 4 bases; junction bases outside the gene matches: 7. This CDR3 comprises 15 residues. Germline V gene lookup returns CDR1 LNHDA and CDR2 SQIVND (reference sequence). The CDR3 bases that were read are TGTGCCAGTAGCGCCAGACAGGGGTTCACCGGGGAG. It is translated as CASSARQGFTGE. The full CDR3 protein is CASSARQGFTGELFF.

As to this clone: The CDR3 is cut off 3 residues early in the read; its end comes from the germline J gene. The chain joins TRBV2 to TRBJ1-2; a weak D match, TRBD1 (5 bases). The germline CDR1 and CDR2 sequences are SNHLY and FYNNEI. CDR3 length equals 15 residues. CDR3 amino acids: CASSEGTSGGDTYTF. Incomplete CDR3 DNA: TGTGCCAGCAGTGAGGGGACTAGCGGGGGGGATACC.

In regard to this clone: The read halts 3 residues ahead of the CDR3 end, with the missing end drawn from the germline J gene. The chain links TRBV5-1 to TRBJ2-3; D not certain. This CDR3 contains 12 residues. Trimming shortened V by 6 bases and J by 5 bases, and 10 bases separated the two germline ends. CDR1 is SGHRS, CDR2 YFSETQ, per germline. The sequenced CDR3 bases are TGCGCCAGCACCAGAGATGGAGATACG. Protein: CASTRDGDT. The entire CDR3 reads CASTRDGDTQYF.

Concerning this clone itself: The CDR3 goes on 3 residues after the read ends, and that part is filled in from the germline J gene. V gene TRBV5-1 combines with J gene TRBJ2-7; D unclear. This CDR3 has 17 amino acids. Per the germline V gene, CDR1 is SGHRS and CDR2 is YFSETQ. Trimming shortened V by 3 bases and J by 2 bases, and 21 bases separated the two germline ends. The CDR3 here is CASSSPSQSGTTYEQYF. The CDR3 DNA, read in part, is TGCGCCAGCAGCTCGCCATCACAGTCAGGCACCACCTACGAG.

As for this clone: Sequencing ends 3 residues short of the CDR3 end; the germline J gene provides the rest. This chain connects TRBV20-1 to TRBJ2-1; TRBD1 matches 9 bases. Germline loops: CDR1 DFQATT, CDR2 SNEGSKA (reference sequence). Trimming took 6 bases from V and 4 from J; bases not matched to a gene: 7. The CDR3 totals 14 residues. The CDR3 protein is CSALPGTGYNEQFF. The covered CDR3 bases are TGCAGTGCACTACCCGGGACAGGGTACAATGAG.

As concerns this clone: The DNA ends 3 residues before the CDR3 does, and the rest of the CDR3 is filled in from the germline J gene. The chain is built from TRBV12-3 or TRBV12-4 and TRBJ2-4; 8 bases fit TRBD1. The junction had 17 bases not matched to a gene; V was cut back by 5 bases and J by 5 bases. The CDR3 is 18 residues long. The CDR3 DNA, read in part, is TGTGCCAGCAGTGGAAGTGAGCGGACAGGGTCGGGAGAAAACATT. This translates into CASSGSERTGSGENI. The entire CDR3 reads CASSGSERTGSGENIQYF.

As to this clone: The CDR3 extends 3 residues past the end of the read, so its final part is completed from the germline J gene. The rearrangement links TRBV5-1 to TRBJ2-1; 9 positions match TRBD2. Losses at the gene ends were 0 bases for V and 7 bases for J; bases not matched to a gene: 8. This CDR3 is 16 amino acids long. Per germline, CDR1 SGHRS and CDR2 YFSETQ. The CDR3 DNA, read in part, is TGCGCCAGCAGCTTGGTTGGCGGGGGGGCCGGGAATGAG. Its protein product is CASSLVGGGAGNE. The full CDR3 reads CASSLVGGGAGNEQFF.

A note on this clone: The read finishes 3 residues shy of the CDR3 end, and the germline J gene is used to complete it. This chain uses TRBV5-6 with TRBJ2-2; TRBD2 agrees at 13 bases. Germline values: CDR1 SGHDT, CDR2 YYEEEE. The CDR3 runs to 15 residues. The V gene end was trimmed by 4 bases and the J gene end by 6 bases; junction bases not matched to a gene: 3. The CDR3 loop reads CASSPGLAGAGELFF. Incomplete CDR3 DNA: TGTGCCAGCAGCCCCGGACTAGCGGGGGCCGGGGAG.

As to this clone: The sequenced fragment ends 3 residues before the CDR3 boundary, so the rest is inferred from the germline J gene. The rearrangement joins TRBV12-5 to TRBJ2-7; D possibly corresponds to TRBD1 (6 bases). V was pared by 1 base and J by 2 bases, with 9 bases between. This CDR3 region has 14 residues. Germline values: CDR1 LGHNT, CDR2 FRNRAP. The sequenced CDR3 bases are TGTGCTAGTGGTTTGGGCCGGGACACCTACGAG. Protein product: CASGLGRDTYE. The complete CDR3 sequence is CASGLGRDTYEQYF.

Comments on this clone: The CDR3 extends 3 residues past the end of the read, so its final part is completed from the germline J gene. This rearrangement joins TRBV20-1 to TRBJ1-1, with D possibly matching TRBD1 (6 bases). This CDR3 has 14 residues. Trimming removed 3 bases from V and 3 bases from J, with 14 bases in between. In germline, CDR1 is DFQATT, CDR2 SNEGSKA (reference sequence). The DNA read from the CDR3 is TGCAGTGCTAGGTCCCAGGGGCTTTACACTGAA. It is translated as CSARSQGLYTE. The whole CDR3 protein reads CSARSQGLYTEAFF.

For this clone: Read coverage stops 3 residues before the CDR3 terminus; the germline J gene supplies the remainder. The chain employs TRBV9 and TRBJ1-4; D unclear. CDR3 length equals 15 residues. Trimming removed 3 bases from V and 8 bases from J, with 17 bases in between. Germline V gene sequence: CDR1 SGDLS, CDR2 YYNGEE. The sequenced CDR3 bases are TGTGCCAGCAGCGCCCGTAGCGGGGAGGGCGAAAAA. Protein: CASSARSGEGEK. The full CDR3 protein reads CASSARSGEGEKLFF.

With regard to this clone: The read gets to within 3 residues of the CDR3 end, and the germline J gene fills in the rest. The identical CDR3 is also encoded by other nucleotide sequences in the sample. The V gene is TRBV29-1, the J gene TRBJ1-2; D not resolved. Germline CDR1 SQVTM, CDR2 ANQGSEA. The CDR3 is 11 amino acids. Partial CDR3 DNA: TGCAGCGTTCTCATCAGGTTCGGC. It is translated as CSVLIRFG. The whole CDR3 region reads CSVLIRFGYTF.